This T cell receptor (beta chain) comes out of a study of shared clonotypes between healthy human individuals. Here immunoSEQ multiplex PCR was the method, and the copy in TCRdb shows in-frame clones only, minus some. The sample has some 2,000,000 clones; about 94% are singletons. Trimming removed 0 bases at V and 2 bases at J, with 5 bases between. This CDR3 is 14 amino acids long. Per the germline V gene, CDR1 is LGHNA and CDR2 is YSLEER. Overall study findings and caveats: For naive CD4 cells, approximately 5% of clonotypes were shared across a handful of donors.

Concerning this clone itself: What it binds is unknown.

The sequencing input was naive CD4+ T cells sorted from blood. The subset: CD45RA+ positively selected. This TCR was recovered from a man between 18 and 29 years old in good health. The chain employs TRBV4-3 and TRBJ1-3, with D uncertain. The CDR3 loop is CASSQESAGNTIYF. CDR3 nucleotides: TGCGCCAGCAGCCAAGAGTCGGCTGGAAACACCATATATTTT.